This T cell receptor (beta chain) was sequenced during a study of cytomegalovirus exposure and HLA in healthy donors (dated by TCRdb to 2015 to 2018). As for the study more broadly: In an earlier analysis of 587 of the donors, around 300 Gb of sequence data and 100 million or so unique TCR beta sequences from 150 million to 200 million T cells were reported. Of the 300 to 400 genotyped donors, 65% to 90% fell in the genetic ancestry cluster associated with self-reported Caucasian donors. Both class I and class II loci were covered by HLA typing, at four-digit resolution. Every discovery cohort repertoire had been produced on one sequencing platform. The study combined high-throughput TCR immunosequencing, statistical association of individual TCRs with disease status, and machine learning to predict cytomegalovirus infection status. Among some 400 genotyped donors of the cohort, an average of approximately 240,000 unique TCR beta nucleotide sequences were sequenced per donor, about a sixth of them non-productive. The aim of the study was to test whether cataloging public T cell receptors could identify signatures of past pathogen exposure. Genome-wide SNP genotypes for about 65% of the roughly 670 donors were used in a later genetic analysis, which treated that subset as a discovery cohort. Five DR-DQ haplotypes were handled as single units for association and clustering because linkage in the cohort was strong. An earlier analysis of 587 of the donors used high-throughput TCR beta sequencing to judge whether each TCR beta V gene segment behaved as functional or pseudogenic. A separate validation cohort of roughly 110 different subjects was used in addition to the 666-subject first cohort. In the later analysis, no new phenotypic data were used to find candidate immune exposures; instead, reliance was placed on TCR beta sequences and their occurrence across donors. The T cell repertoires of under 700 subjects were profiled by immunosequencing and related to cytomegalovirus serostatus. In a later analysis, previously published TCR beta repertoires from 666 donors were re-analyzed and high-resolution HLA genotyping was added so that TCR occurrence patterns could be studied. Around 320 gigabases of sequencing data and approximately 80 million unique TCR sequences were included in an early release covering roughly 600 HLA-typed donors. Donor age, sex, ethnicity and CMV serostatus were compiled together with the repertoire data. The number of donors typed differed by locus, with about 629-630 for A, B, C, DRB1 and DQB1, around 500 for DQA1, some 570 for DPA1, and 450 to 480 for DPB1.

In total, 666 healthy bone marrow donors made up the cohort. At the time of sampling, all cohort members were nominally healthy, though unrecorded immune exposures were likely present. The donor tested CMV seronegative and was one of the 352 seronegative cohort members. Every donor gave a peripheral blood sample, and the peripheral blood mononuclear cells from that sample were used for TCR beta sequencing. Genomic DNA extraction from the blood cell samples was performed with the Qiagen DNeasy Blood Extraction Kit. Of note for this clone: Its target antigen remains unknown. Base-call qualities are not available, and no considerably larger clone is one nucleotide away.

The library was generated by the immunoSEQ multiplex PCR assay. The multiplex PCR relied on a mix of 60 forward primers for TCR Vbeta segments and 13 reverse primers for TCR Jbeta segments. A multiplex PCR assay on genomic DNA amplified the CDR3 region of rearranged TCR beta genes. The amplified TCR beta libraries were sequenced on the Illumina HiSeq System as 87-base-pair reads. In the authors' own workflow: In a later analysis, roughly 80 million unique TCR beta chains were counted across the approximately 640 repertoires, and roughly 9.9 million of these chains were shared by at least two donors. A nearest-neighbor algorithm error-corrected the raw reads and collapsed the reads into unique sequences, merging closely related sequences to remove PCR and sequencing errors. To assign V, D and J gene segments, CDR3 sequences were aligned to IMGT reference sequences. For a sequence to be retained, a match of at least six nucleotides was required to both a V gene segment and a J gene segment. A rearrangement counted as productive if the CDR3 had no stop codons and remained in frame with V and J, and every other rearrangement counted as non-productive. Following IMGT convention, CDR3 was defined as the stretch from the second conserved V-encoded cysteine up to the conserved J-encoded phenylalanine. In an earlier analysis of 550 to 650 of the donors, sequences lacking an unambiguous match to a single V gene segment were excluded. An earlier analysis of 587 of the donors classified V segments as functional when productive rearrangements were above 56.7% and as segregating when the standard deviation between donors was above 5%. A statistical classification framework was developed to diagnose cytomegalovirus status using the catalog of TCR beta chain sequences. V and J gene assignment, in a later analysis, came from comparing TCR nucleotide sequences with IMGT/GENE-DB human TR gene sequences. Using the TCRdist pipeline, a later analysis assigned CDR3 sequences along with most-parsimonious VDJ recombination scenarios. In a later analysis, each TCR beta chain was defined by its CDR3 amino acid sequence together with its V-gene family, and reads without a unique V-gene family were excluded. To address suspected cross-contamination and a sequencing artifact, a later analysis removed roughly 580 highly shared, low-generation-probability nucleotide sequences. For each public chain, a later analysis derived a clonal expansion index from normalized ranks of inferred template counts within each repertoire. In a later analysis, generation probabilities were computed with a VDJ recombination model fitted to out-of-frame rearrangements, and the resulting probabilities were checked against IGoR. Hypergeometric tests were used in a later analysis to score TCR-TCR, TCR-HLA and TCR-CMV co-occurrence, with a repertoire-size bias correction applied to the TCR pairs. In a later analysis, false discovery rates were estimated by permuting HLA or CMV assignments 20 times. In a later analysis, co-occurring TCRs were grouped using DBSCAN, with TCRdist sequence similarity added in when clustering inside HLA-allele-positive subsets. For co-occurrence clustering, repertoires with fewer than 30,000 or more than 120,000 public chains were excluded, along with roughly 5 repertoires with anomalous nucleotide sharing. In its TCRdb copy, this immuneACCESS table keeps in-frame sequences only and misses some clones. Where compared with another copy, unresolved V genes explain less than half of these, and the others have no known cause. Clone size and V and J calls were adopted from that table, with D and trimming inferred from the DNA. The sample table contains fewer than 250,000 clones; only one count was recorded for 70% to 85% of them. The ten largest account for 0.2% to 0.25% of the sample.

CDR3 length: 15 amino acids, cysteine to phenylalanine. Only the CDR3 DNA stays, 45 bases, in frame from base 1. Taken from the germline V gene (reference sequence), the CDR1 and CDR2 loops are MNHEY and SMNVEV. Compared with germline, V lacks 2 bases and J lacks 3 bases; bases without a gene match: 4. What the authors observed across the whole study: A further reported finding was that TCR beta sequences accurately predicted the HLA-A and HLA-B alleles for most subjects in the first cohort. Because the 87-base-pair reads could not distinguish some IMGT-functional V segments, including TRBV6-2 and TRBV6-3, those segments were excluded. According to a later analysis, TCR association rates differed among HLA loci, with DRB1 alleles showing the most associated TCRs and HLA-C alleles showing the fewest. A later analysis associated about 18,000 TCR beta sequences with specific HLA alleles at a false discovery rate of 0.05. A later analysis found that HLA-associated TCR beta chains were more clonally expanded and had lower generation probabilities than equally common non-associated chains. Cytomegalovirus status was reported to be diagnosed by the classifier with high specificity and sensitivity in both the original and validation cohorts. In a later analysis, several top co-occurrence clusters were reported to appear linked to parvovirus B19, influenza, CMV and Epstein-Barr virus. Roughly uniform sequencing depth across donors was assumed in presence/absence analyses, although this assumption may not hold. Because counts were too low, approximately 18 rarely observed V segments, including chromosome 9 orphons, were excluded from the earlier analysis of around 640 of the donors. Linkage disequilibrium might explain the correlated functional status among segregating V segments, but an unknown experimental factor could not be ruled out. While some public TCRs were present in many individuals, most TCR sequences turned up only very rarely across donors. In an earlier analysis of 587 of the donors, most TCR beta V segments appeared in productive rearrangements about 87% or about 30% of the time, broadly matching IMGT annotations. Most CMV-associated TCR beta chains appeared to be HLA-restricted in a later analysis, and the HLA associations seemed to be driven largely by CMV exposure. An association between a missense DCLRE1C variant and V-gene and J-gene trimming of TCR beta chains was found in a later genetic analysis and replicated in an independent cohort. Because HLA typing was unavailable for some donors at each locus, only the typed subset was used in association tests. The sequencing pipeline was judged likely to have produced a cluster of highly shared sequence variants as a technical artifact. When HLA alleles, especially DR and DQ, strongly co-occurred, TCR associations were difficult to assign to individual alleles. Only TCR beta chains were sequenced in this cohort, and the absence of alpha or paired-chain data limited detectable features. The only immune exposure information available for the cohort was CMV serostatus. A few of the identified cytomegalovirus-associated TCR beta chains were confirmed in vitro to be specific for cytomegalovirus antigens. Compared with the 666-donor mean, donors in an Asian-associated ancestry cluster had fewer N-insertions in productive TCRs, according to a later genetic analysis. The authors suggested that the approach could potentially be generalized to other disease states and immunological phenotypes. The study listed approximately 150 TCR beta chains as associated with cytomegalovirus.

The source is a girl under 10 years old in good health and CMV-seronegative. The material sequenced was PBMCs. Rearrangement joined TRBV27 to TRBJ2-7; the central 10 bases match TRBD2. The base sequence is TGTGCCAGCAGTTTACGTAGCGGGGGGTACTACGAGCAGTACTTC. The encoded protein is CASSLRSGGYYEQYF.